Listed below are T cell receptor beta chains from one sample, sequenced in a study of blood T cell repertoires in COVID-19. Here immunoSEQ multiplex PCR was the method, and the copy in TCRdb shows in-frame clones only, minus some. The table lists 150,000 to 200,000 clones, around 82% of them singletons. Material for sequencing was peripheral blood. Source of these receptors: a man in his 60s with active or convalescent COVID-19. Each CDR3 is given with its conserved first and last residue. The D gene is left open where the match is weak. The size field is filled for only some rows; it gives once, few, many or a size class.

-	TRBJ2-7	-	TRBV6-5	TGTGCCAGCAGTCGACAGGCGGCCTACGAGCAGTACTTC	CASSRQAAYEQYF
TRBD1	TRBJ1-6	once	TRBV4-2	TGTGCCAGCAGCCGAGGACAGGGGGATTCACCCCTCCACTTT	CASSRGQGDSPLHF
-	TRBJ1-6	-	TRBV6-1	TGTGCCAGCAGTGAAGCGCTGAAGGGTGTGACAGGACGTTCACCCCTCCACTTT	CASSEALKGVTGRSPLHF
-	TRBJ1-1	-	TRBV18	TGTGCCAGCTCACCGTCCGACAGGAGCACTGAAGCTTTCTTT	CASSPSDRSTEAFF
TRBD2	TRBJ2-1	-	TRBV11-2	TGTGCCAGCAGCTTAGATCTTCGACTAGCGGGAGAGCACAATGAGCAGTTCTTC	CASSLDLRLAGEHNEQFF
TRBD1	TRBJ2-1	-	TRBV5-4	TGTGCCAGCAGAGGTTCGGGACAGGGATACAATGAGCAGTTCTTC	CASRGSGQGYNEQFF
-	TRBJ2-7	-	TRBV10-3	TGTGCCATCACCGAGCAGGGAGGCCCATCGGGCGAGCAGTACTTC	CAITEQGGPSGEQYF
TRBD2	TRBJ2-3	-	TRBV29-1	TGCAGCGTTGAAGATGAGGGACTAGCGCTCACAGATACGCAGTATTTT	CSVEDEGLALTDTQYF
TRBD2	TRBJ2-7	-	TRBV19	TGTGCCAGTAGTGTACGACTAGCGGTCTCCTACGAGCAGTACTTC	CASSVRLAVSYEQYF
-	TRBJ1-1	-	TRBV19	TGTGCCAGTAGTTGGCGGGGTGAATATGCGAACACTGAAGCTTTCTTT	CASSWRGEYANTEAFF
TRBD1	TRBJ2-7	-	TRBV29-1	TGCAGCGTTTCAACAGGGGCCAGGAGCTCCTACGAGCAGTACTTC	CSVSTGARSSYEQYF
TRBD1	TRBJ1-2	-	TRBV11-2	TGTGCCAGCAGCCTCCGCGCAGGGGGATATGGCTACACCTTC	CASSLRAGGYGYTF
TRBD1	TRBJ2-7	-	TRBV18	TGTGCCAGCTCACTTCGGGACAGCCCCGAGCAGTACTTC	CASSLRDSPEQYF
TRBD2	TRBJ2-7	-	TRBV6-1	TGTGCCAGCAGTGAGCACCTAGGGACTACCTACGAGCAGTACTTC	CASSEHLGTTYEQYF
-	TRBJ2-1	few	TRBV11-2	TGTGCCAGCAGCTTAATAGGGGGGGTAACAGATGAGCAGTTCTTC	CASSLIGGVTDEQFF
TRBD1	TRBJ1-2	-	TRBV2	TGTGCCAGCAGTGAACGAGGACAGGGGTTTGGCTACACCTTC	CASSERGQGFGYTF
-	TRBJ1-3	-	TRBV15	TGTGCCACCAGCACGGGGGGATATGGAAACACCATATATTTT	CATSTGGYGNTIYF
TRBD1	TRBJ1-1	-	TRBV5-1	TGCGCCAGCAGCTTGGCTGACAGGGGGATCACTGAAGCTTTCTTT	CASSLADRGITEAFF
-	TRBJ2-3	-	TRBV11-1	TGTGCCAGCAGCTTAGAGGGCAGGAGCGGGCCAGATACGCAGTATTTT	CASSLEGRSGPDTQYF
TRBD2	TRBJ2-1	-	TRBV27	TGTGCCAGCAGTGCTAGCGGGGGGGCGGAGTTCTTC	CASSASGGAEFF
TRBD2	TRBJ2-3	-	TRBV4-2	TGTGCCAGCAACAGCCAAGGTTCGACGGGGGGAGGGTCAGATACGCAGTATTTT	CASNSQGSTGGGSDTQYF
-	TRBJ1-2	-	TRBV6-1	TGTGCCAGCAGTGAATACGAACAGGCTAACTATGGCTACACCTTC	CASSEYEQANYGYTF
TRBD1	TRBJ1-4	once	TRBV2	TGTGCCAGCCGCCGCCAGACAGGGATTGATGAAAAACTGTTTTTT	CASRRQTGIDEKLFF
TRBD2	TRBJ2-3	-	TRBV29-1	TGCAGCGGAGGCGGGGGGCTGTCAGATACGCAGTATTTT	CSGGGGLSDTQYF
-	TRBJ1-5	-	TRBV6-5	TGTGCCAGCAGTTACTCCTACAGGGACAATCAGCCCCAGCATTTT	CASSYSYRDNQPQHF
TRBD1	TRBJ2-7	-	TRBV19	TGTGCCAGTAGATCGGAACAGGGGGCCAACTACGAGCAGTACTTC	CASRSEQGANYEQYF
TRBD1	TRBJ2-1	-	TRBV7-9	TGTGCCAGCAGCAACAGCATCCGGACAGGGGGTAATGAGCAGTTCTTC	CASSNSIRTGGNEQFF
-	TRBJ2-3	-	TRBV5-6	TGTGCCAGCGGCCAACAGGGCGGCACAGATACGCAGTATTTT	CASGQQGGTDTQYF
TRBD1	TRBJ1-2	-	TRBV5-6	TGTGCCAGCAGCTTGAACCAACAGGGGCGCGGCTACACCTTC	CASSLNQQGRGYTF
-	TRBJ1-4	-	TRBV24-1	TGTGCCACCAGTGATAATGCGGCGGGGGAAGGTGAAAAACTGTTTTTT	CATSDNAAGEGEKLFF
TRBD2	TRBJ2-7	-	TRBV19	TGTGCCAGTAGTGTCAGCGGGGGCTACGAGCAGTACTTC	CASSVSGGYEQYF
-	TRBJ1-1	-	TRBV6-5	TGTGCCAGCAGTTACTCATTTGCCACAGGTGGGACTGAAGCTTTCTTT	CASSYSFATGGTEAFF
TRBD2	TRBJ2-7	-	TRBV25-1	TGTGCCAGCAGTGAAGGGGTAGCGGGGACCTACGAGCAGTACTTC	CASSEGVAGTYEQYF
-	TRBJ1-1	-	TRBV15	TGTGCCACCAGCAGAGGAGCCGCGGGTGAAGCTTTCTTT	CATSRGAAGEAFF
-	TRBJ2-3	-	TRBV4-1	TGCGCCAGCAGCCAAGGCTACAGCACAGATACGCAGTATTTT	CASSQGYSTDTQYF
-	TRBJ2-4	-	TRBV6-5	TGTGCCAGCCGGGGGGCCGAAAACATTCAGTACTTC	CASRGAENIQYF
TRBD1	TRBJ2-2	-	TRBV28	TGTGCCAGCAACACAGGGACAGGGGGATACACCGGGGAGCTGTTTTTT	CASNTGTGGYTGELFF
TRBD2	TRBJ2-3	-	TRBV6-1	TGTGCCAGCAGTGAAGTACTAGCGGGAGGACGCGATACGCAGTATTTT	CASSEVLAGGRDTQYF
-	TRBJ1-1	few	TRBV5-6	TGTGCCAGCAGCCTCCTATCGAGCACTGAAGCTTTCTTT	CASSLLSSTEAFF
-	TRBJ2-3	-	TRBV15	TGTGCCACCAGCGCACGAACAGGGACAGATACGCAGTATTTT	CATSARTGTDTQYF
-	TRBJ2-7	-	TRBV18	TGTGCCAGCTCACCCCCCGCTCGGAGCGAGCAGTACTTC	CASSPPARSEQYF
-	TRBJ2-3	-	TRBV6-5	TGTGCCAGCAGTTACGGGCTAGCCGCAGATACGCAGTATTTT	CASSYGLAADTQYF
-	TRBJ2-1	-	TRBV21-1	TGTGCCAGCCCGCGGGGGGGGACCACGTACAATGAGCAGTTCTTC	CASPRGGTTYNEQFF
-	TRBJ2-3	once	TRBV9	TGTGCCAGCAGCGTAGTGTCGACAGATACGCAGTATTTT	CASSVVSTDTQYF